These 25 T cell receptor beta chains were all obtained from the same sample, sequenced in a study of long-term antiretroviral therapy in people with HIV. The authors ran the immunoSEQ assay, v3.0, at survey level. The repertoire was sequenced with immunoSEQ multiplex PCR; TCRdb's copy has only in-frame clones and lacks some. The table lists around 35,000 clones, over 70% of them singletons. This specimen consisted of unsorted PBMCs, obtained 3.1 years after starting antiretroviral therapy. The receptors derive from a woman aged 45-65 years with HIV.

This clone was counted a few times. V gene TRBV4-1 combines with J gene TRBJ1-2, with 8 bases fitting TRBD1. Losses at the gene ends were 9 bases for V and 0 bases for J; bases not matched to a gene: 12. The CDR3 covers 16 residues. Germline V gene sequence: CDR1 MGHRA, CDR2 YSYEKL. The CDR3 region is CASYSDRDRSNYGYTF. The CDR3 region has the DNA TGCGCCAGTTATTCGGACAGGGACCGATCTAACTATGGCTACACCTTC.

This CDR3 is CASSSGLAGGTDTQYF. The CDR3 DNA reads as TGTGCCAGCAGCTCGGGACTAGCGGGGGGGACAGATACGCAGTATTTT. This sequence joins TRBV7-3 and TRBJ2-3; 16 bases line up with TRBD2. CDR1 and CDR2 from the germline V gene are SGHTA and FQGTGA. The CDR3 sequence is 16 residues long. V was clipped by 4 bases and J by 3 bases; unmatched bases: 1.

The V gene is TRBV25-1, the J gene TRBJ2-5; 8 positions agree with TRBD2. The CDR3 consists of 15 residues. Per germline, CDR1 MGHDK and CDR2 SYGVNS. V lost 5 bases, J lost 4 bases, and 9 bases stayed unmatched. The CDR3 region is CASSRGLGGVETQYF. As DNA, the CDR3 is TGTGCCAGCAGTAGGGGACTCGGGGGGGTAGAGACCCAGTACTTC.

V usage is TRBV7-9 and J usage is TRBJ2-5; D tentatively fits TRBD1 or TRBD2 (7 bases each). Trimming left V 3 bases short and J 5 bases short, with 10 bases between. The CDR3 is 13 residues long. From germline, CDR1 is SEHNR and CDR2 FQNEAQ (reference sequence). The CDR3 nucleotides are TGTGCCAGCAGCTTCAGGGGGGGGGAGACCCAGTACTTC. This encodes CASSFRGGETQYF.

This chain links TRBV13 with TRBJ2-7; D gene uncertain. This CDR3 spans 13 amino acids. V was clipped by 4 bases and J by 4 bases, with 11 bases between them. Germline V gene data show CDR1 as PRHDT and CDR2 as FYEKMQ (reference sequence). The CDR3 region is CASSSLSDYEQYF. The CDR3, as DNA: TGTGCCAGCAGCTCTCTCTCTGATTACGAGCAGTACTTC.

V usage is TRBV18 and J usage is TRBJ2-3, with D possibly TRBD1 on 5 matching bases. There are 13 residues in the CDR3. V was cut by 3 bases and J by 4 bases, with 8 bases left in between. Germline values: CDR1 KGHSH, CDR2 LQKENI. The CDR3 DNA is TGTGCCAGCTCACCTGCAGGGTCAGATACGCAGTATTTT. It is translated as CASSPAGSDTQYF.

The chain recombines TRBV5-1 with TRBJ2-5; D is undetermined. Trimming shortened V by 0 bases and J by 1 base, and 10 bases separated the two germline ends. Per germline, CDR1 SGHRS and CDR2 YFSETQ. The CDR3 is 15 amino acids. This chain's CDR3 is CASSLGVRTQETQYF. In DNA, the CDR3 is TGCGCCAGCAGCTTGGGGGTAAGGACCCAAGAGACCCAGTACTTC.

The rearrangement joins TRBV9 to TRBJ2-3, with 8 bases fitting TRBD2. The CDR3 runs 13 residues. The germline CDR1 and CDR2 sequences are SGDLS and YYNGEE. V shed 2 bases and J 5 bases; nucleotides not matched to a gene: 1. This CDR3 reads CASSVGGGDTQYF. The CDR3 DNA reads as TGTGCCAGCAGCGTCGGGGGGGGAGATACGCAGTATTTT.

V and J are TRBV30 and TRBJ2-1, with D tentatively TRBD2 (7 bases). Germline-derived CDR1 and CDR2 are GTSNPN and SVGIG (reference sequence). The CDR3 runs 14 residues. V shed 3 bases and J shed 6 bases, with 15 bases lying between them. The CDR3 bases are TGTGCCTGGAGGACTGGGGGGGCCCTCAATGAGCAGTTCTTC. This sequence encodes CAWRTGGALNEQFF.

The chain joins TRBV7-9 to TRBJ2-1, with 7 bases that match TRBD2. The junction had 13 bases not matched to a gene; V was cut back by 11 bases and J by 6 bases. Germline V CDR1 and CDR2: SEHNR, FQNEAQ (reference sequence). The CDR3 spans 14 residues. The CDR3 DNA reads TGTGCCGGTTCTAGACGGGACTACGGCAATGAGCAGTTCTTC. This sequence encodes CAGSRRDYGNEQFF.

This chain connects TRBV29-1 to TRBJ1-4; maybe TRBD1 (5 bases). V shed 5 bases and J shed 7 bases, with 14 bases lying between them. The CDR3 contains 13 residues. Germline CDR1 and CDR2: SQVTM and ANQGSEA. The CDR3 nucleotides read TGCAGCGTTAAGGGGACGCGCCCTGAAAAACTGTTTTTT. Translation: CSVKGTRPEKLFF.

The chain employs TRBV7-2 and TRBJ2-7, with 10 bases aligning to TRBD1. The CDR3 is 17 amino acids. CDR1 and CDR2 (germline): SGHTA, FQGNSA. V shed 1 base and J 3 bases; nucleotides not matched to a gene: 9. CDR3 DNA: TGTGCCAGCAGCTTAGGGGGACAGGGGTTCCTAGACTACGAGCAGTACTTC. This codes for CASSLGGQGFLDYEQYF.

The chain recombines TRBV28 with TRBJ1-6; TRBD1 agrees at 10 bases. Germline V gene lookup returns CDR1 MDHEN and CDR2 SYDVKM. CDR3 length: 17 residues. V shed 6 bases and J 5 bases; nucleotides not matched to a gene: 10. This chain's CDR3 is CASRPLRDRGNNSPLHF. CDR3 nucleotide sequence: TGTGCCAGCAGACCCCTCCGGGACAGGGGAAATAATTCACCCCTCCACTTT.

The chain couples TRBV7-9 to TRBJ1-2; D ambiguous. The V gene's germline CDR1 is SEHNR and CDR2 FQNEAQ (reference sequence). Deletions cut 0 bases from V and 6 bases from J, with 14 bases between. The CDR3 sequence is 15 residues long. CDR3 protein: CASSLALQTRDGYTF. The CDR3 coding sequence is TGTGCCAGCAGCTTAGCGCTCCAGACGAGGGATGGCTACACCTTC.

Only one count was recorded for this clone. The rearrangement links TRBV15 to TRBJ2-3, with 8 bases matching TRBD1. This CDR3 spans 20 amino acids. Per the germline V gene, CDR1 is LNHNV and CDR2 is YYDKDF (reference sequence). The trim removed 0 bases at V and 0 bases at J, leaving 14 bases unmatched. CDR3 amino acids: CATSRDTAGGAWESTDTQYF. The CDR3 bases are TGTGCCACCAGCAGAGATACGGCAGGGGGCGCCTGGGAAAGCACAGATACGCAGTATTTT.

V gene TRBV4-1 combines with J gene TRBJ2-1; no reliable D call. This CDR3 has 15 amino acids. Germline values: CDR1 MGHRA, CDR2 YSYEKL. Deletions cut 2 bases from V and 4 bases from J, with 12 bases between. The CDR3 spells CASSQNKAFYNEQFF. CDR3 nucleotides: TGCGCCAGCAGCCAAAATAAGGCTTTTTACAATGAGCAGTTCTTC.

This CDR3 is CASSYREDEQYF. For the CDR3, the DNA is TGTGCCAGCAGTTACAGGGAGGACGAGCAGTACTTC. The chain combines TRBV6-6 with TRBJ2-7; D might be TRBD2 (6 bases). V was clipped by 2 bases and J by 5 bases, with 7 bases between them. The CDR3 sequence is 12 residues long. Germline V gives CDR1 MNHNY, CDR2 SVGAGI (reference sequence).

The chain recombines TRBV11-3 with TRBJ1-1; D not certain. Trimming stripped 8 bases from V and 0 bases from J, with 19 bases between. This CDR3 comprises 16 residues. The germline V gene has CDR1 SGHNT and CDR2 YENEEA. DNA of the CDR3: TGTGCCAGCCACACCCGGTCAACGGGGATGAACACTGAAGCTTTCTTT. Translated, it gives CASHTRSTGMNTEAFF.

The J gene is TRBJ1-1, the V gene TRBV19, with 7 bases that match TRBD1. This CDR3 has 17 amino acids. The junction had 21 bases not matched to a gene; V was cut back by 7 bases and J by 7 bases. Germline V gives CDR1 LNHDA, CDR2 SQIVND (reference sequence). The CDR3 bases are TGTGCCAGTACCGACGGCCCGGGACAGATTAGAGGGGGTGAAGCTTTCTTT. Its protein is CASTDGPGQIRGGEAFF.

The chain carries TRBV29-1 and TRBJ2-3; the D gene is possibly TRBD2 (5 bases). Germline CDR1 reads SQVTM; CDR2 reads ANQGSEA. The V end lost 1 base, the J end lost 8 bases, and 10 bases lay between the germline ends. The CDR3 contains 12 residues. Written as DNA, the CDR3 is TGCAGCGTTGAAGGCGGAGGCCCTACGCAGTATTTT. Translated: CSVEGGGPTQYF.

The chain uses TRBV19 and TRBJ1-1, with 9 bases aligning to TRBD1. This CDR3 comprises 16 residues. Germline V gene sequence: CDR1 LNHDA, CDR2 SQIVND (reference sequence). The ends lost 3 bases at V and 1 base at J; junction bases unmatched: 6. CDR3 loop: CASSIWGQGENTEAFF. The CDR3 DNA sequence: TGTGCCAGTAGTATTTGGGGACAGGGAGAGAACACTGAAGCTTTCTTT.

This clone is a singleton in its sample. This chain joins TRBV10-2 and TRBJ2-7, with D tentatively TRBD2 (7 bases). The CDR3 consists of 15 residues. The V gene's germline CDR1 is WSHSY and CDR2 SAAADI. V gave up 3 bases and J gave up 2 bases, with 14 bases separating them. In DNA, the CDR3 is TGCGCCAGCAGTGATTTCGGAGGGGGGGCCTACGAGCAGTACGTC. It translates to CASSDFGGGAYEQYV.

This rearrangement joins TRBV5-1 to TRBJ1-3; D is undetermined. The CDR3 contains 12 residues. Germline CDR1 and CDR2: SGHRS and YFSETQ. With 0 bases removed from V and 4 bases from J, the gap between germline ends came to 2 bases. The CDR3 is CASSLGGNTIYF. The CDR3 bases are TGCGCCAGCAGCTTGGGGGGAAACACCATATATTTT. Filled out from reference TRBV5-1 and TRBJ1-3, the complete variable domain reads KAGVTQTPRYLIKTRGQQVTLSCSPISGHRSVSWYQQTPGQGLQFLFEYFSETQRNKGNFPGRFSGRQFSNSRSEMNVSTLELGDSALYLCASSLGGNTIYFGEGSWLTVV.

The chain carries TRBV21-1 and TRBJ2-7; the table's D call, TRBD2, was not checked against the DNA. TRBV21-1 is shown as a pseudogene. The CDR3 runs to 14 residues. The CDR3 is CASSKFGSTYEQYV. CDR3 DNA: TGTGCCAGCAGCAAATTTGGGAGCACCTACGAGCAGTACGTC.

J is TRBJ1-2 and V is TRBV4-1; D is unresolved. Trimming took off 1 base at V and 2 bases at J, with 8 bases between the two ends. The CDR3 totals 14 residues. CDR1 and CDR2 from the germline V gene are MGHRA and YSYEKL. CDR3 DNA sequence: TGCGCCAGCAGCCAAGTCGAGGAAAACTATGGCTACACCTTC. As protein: CASSQVEENYGYTF.